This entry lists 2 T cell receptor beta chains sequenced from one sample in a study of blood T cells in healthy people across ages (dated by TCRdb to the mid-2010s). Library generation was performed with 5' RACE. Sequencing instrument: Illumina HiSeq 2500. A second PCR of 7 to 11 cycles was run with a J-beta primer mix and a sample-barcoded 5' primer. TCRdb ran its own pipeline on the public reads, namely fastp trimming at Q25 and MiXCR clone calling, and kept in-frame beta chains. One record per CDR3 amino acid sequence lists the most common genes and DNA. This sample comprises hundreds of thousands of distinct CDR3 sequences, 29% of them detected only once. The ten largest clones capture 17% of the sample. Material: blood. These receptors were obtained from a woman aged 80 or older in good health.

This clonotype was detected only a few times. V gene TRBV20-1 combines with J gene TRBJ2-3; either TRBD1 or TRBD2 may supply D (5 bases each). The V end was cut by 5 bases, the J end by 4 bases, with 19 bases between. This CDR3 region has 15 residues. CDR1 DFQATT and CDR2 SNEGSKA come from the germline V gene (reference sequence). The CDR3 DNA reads TGCAGTGCTCCCCGTGGGGCGATAGCGTCAGATACGCAGTATTTT. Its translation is CSAPRGAIASDTQYF.

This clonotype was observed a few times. CDR3: CATSDPSGAGDTQYF. DNA of the CDR3: TGTGCCACCAGTGACCCTAGCGGGGCGGGCGATACGCAGTATTTT. The chain employs TRBV24-1 and TRBJ2-3, with 9 bases that match TRBD2. V lost 4 bases to trimming and J lost 6 bases; unmatched junction nucleotides: 7. The germline CDR1 and CDR2 sequences are KGHDR and SFDVKD. CDR3 size: 15 residues.